This is a list of T cell receptor beta chains from one sample in a study of Tregs in tolerant kidney transplant recipients. Clones were sequenced by immunoSEQ multiplex PCR, and TCRdb holds only the in-frame ones, with some missing. The table has around 74,000 clones, roughly 98% seen once. This sample comprised CD4+ T cells from blood, obtained before the transplant. The receptors here all came from a human donor who received a combined kidney and bone marrow transplant. Both conserved end residues are part of each CDR3. Fields, in order: CDR3 protein, CDR3 DNA, V gene, CDR3 length, clone size, J gene, D gene. The D gene is left open where the match is weak. A row's size may be missing; if present it is once, few, many or a size class.

CASSFTGTGGSNQPQHF | TGTGCCAGCAGCTTTACTGGGACAGGGGGAAGCAATCAGCCCCAGCATTTT | TRBV7-2 | 17 | . | TRBJ1-5 | TRBD1
CASIGRGRQETQYF | TGTGCCAGCATTGGCAGGGGGCGGCAAGAGACCCAGTACTTC | TRBV6-5 | 14 | . | TRBJ2-5 | TRBD1
CASSPTQEGRETQYF | TGTGCCAGCTCACCCACACAGGAAGGGAGGGAGACCCAGTACTTC | TRBV18 | 15 | . | TRBJ2-5 | .
CASSLNGIGSPLHF | TGTGCCAGCAGTTTAAACGGGATAGGTTCACCCCTCCACTTT | TRBV28 | 14 | . | TRBJ1-6 | .
CASRTSTDTQYF | TGTGCCAGCAGAACTAGCACAGATACGCAGTATTTT | TRBV25-1 | 12 | once | TRBJ2-3 | .
CASSLGTGADTQYF | TGTGCCAGCAGCTTGGGAACAGGGGCAGATACGCAGTATTTT | TRBV7-7 | 14 | . | TRBJ2-3 | TRBD1
CASSAKELAENTGELFF | TGTGCCAGCAGTGCCAAGGAACTGGCGGAGAACACCGGGGAGCTGTTTTTT | TRBV25-1 | 17 | once | TRBJ2-2 | .
CASSSHSYNEQFF | TGTGCCAGTAGTTCCCATTCCTACAATGAGCAGTTCTTC | TRBV19 | 13 | . | TRBJ2-1 | .
CASSQAGTDYYGYTF | TGCGCCAGCAGCCAGGCCGGGACAGACTACTATGGCTACACCTTC | TRBV4-1 | 15 | few | TRBJ1-2 | TRBD1
CASSGGPTGYTF | TGTGCCAGTAGTGGGGGCCCCACTGGCTACACCTTC | TRBV19 | 12 | once | TRBJ1-2 | .
CASSQTMGAYEKLFF | TGTGCCAGCAGTCAGACTATGGGAGCATACGAAAAACTGTTTTTT | TRBV28 | 15 | once | TRBJ1-4 | .
CASSGGQGLEQYF | TGTGCCAGCAGTGGGGGACAGGGGCTCGAGCAGTACTTC | TRBV6-1 | 13 | . | TRBJ2-7 | TRBD1
CASSLAQGGTGELFF | TGTGCCAGCAGCTTGGCCCAGGGCGGCACCGGGGAGCTGTTTTTT | TRBV5-4 | 15 | . | TRBJ2-2 | .
CASSLDIGSSGYTF | TGTGCCAGCAGCCTCGACATTGGGAGTAGCGGCTACACCTTC | TRBV7-2 | 14 | . | TRBJ1-2 | .
CATSREWQGSYTDTQYF | TGTGCCACCAGCAGAGAATGGCAGGGGTCATACACAGATACGCAGTATTTT | TRBV15 | 17 | . | TRBJ2-3 | .
CASSLLGGSGGSEQFF | TGTGCCAGCAGCTTACTTGGGGGTAGCGGGGGGAGTGAGCAGTTCTTC | TRBV7-3 | 16 | once | TRBJ2-1 | TRBD2
CASSQEGTSGSTDTQYF | TGTGCCAGCAGCCAAGAAGGGACTAGCGGGAGCACAGATACGCAGTATTTT | TRBV4-2 | 17 | . | TRBJ2-3 | TRBD2
CASSLSSTYNEQFF | TGTGCCAGCAGCTTAAGCTCAACCTACAATGAGCAGTTCTTC | TRBV11-3 | 14 | once | TRBJ2-1 | .
CASSWSAGETQYF | TGTGCCAGCAGTTGGTCCGCGGGAGAGACCCAGTACTTC | TRBV6-5 | 13 | . | TRBJ2-5 | .
CASSLGLSSGANVLTF | TGTGCCAGTAGTCTGGGACTCAGCTCTGGGGCCAACGTCCTGACTTTC | TRBV19 | 16 | once | TRBJ2-6 | .